These 32 T cell receptor beta chains were all obtained from the same sample, sequenced in a study of blood T cell repertoires in COVID-19 (TCRdb year 2020). Library preparation was by the immunoSEQ multiplex PCR assay. TCRdb provides this immuneACCESS table in a form limited to in-frame rearrangements. Some clones are lacking; in checked studies, under half of them reflect an unresolved V gene, and why the rest are absent is not known. This sample gives 150,000 to 200,000 clones in total; around 85% of them show up just once. The ten largest make up under 4% of the sample. Source material: peripheral blood. Receptors originate from a human donor with acute or convalescent COVID-19. The donor label of this sample is uncertain.

Only a few counts were recorded for this clone. The rearrangement joins TRBV5-1 to TRBJ1-1, with a tentative D call TRBD1 (5 bases). The V gene's germline CDR1 is SGHRS and CDR2 YFSETQ. V lost 1 base to trimming and J lost 5 bases, with 21 bases between them. The CDR3 runs to 17 residues. Here the CDR3 DNA reads TGCGCCAGCAGCTTGTCCTCCGTGAAGGGAAGGGGAACTGAAGCTTTCTTT. It encodes CASSLSSVKGRGTEAFF.

V and J are TRBV19 and TRBJ1-1, with TRBD1 matching 11 bases. Germline CDR1 reads LNHDA; CDR2 reads SQIVND (reference sequence). V lost 6 bases and J lost 2; bases outside the gene matches: 5. The CDR3 has 15 amino acids. The CDR3 is CASRAGTGGNTEAFF. The CDR3 nucleotides read TGTGCCAGTAGAGCCGGGACAGGGGGAAACACTGAAGCTTTCTTT.

The V gene is TRBV5-4, the J gene TRBJ1-3; TRBD1 is a possible D gene (6 bases). V lost 1 base and J lost 2, with 13 bases in between. Germline loops: CDR1 SGHNT, CDR2 YYREEE (reference sequence). This CDR3 region has 16 residues. The CDR3 DNA reads as TGTGCCAGCAGCTTGAGGGGGGGGCTAGCTGGAAACACCATATATTTT. This gives the protein CASSLRGGLAGNTIYF.

V gene TRBV6-5 combines with J gene TRBJ2-5; no reliable D call. The CDR3 spans 15 residues. The ends were cut back, 7 bases at V and 1 base at J, with 16 bases in the middle. Germline V gene sequence: CDR1 MNHEY, CDR2 SVGAGI. CDR3 sequence (DNA): TGTGCCAGCACCGCTGCGAGTGCATCCCAAGAGACCCAGTACTTC. Its protein product is CASTAASASQETQYF.

The chain has TRBV7-7 and TRBJ2-5; possible D gene TRBD2, 5 bases. Trimming took off 1 base at V and 1 base at J, with 13 bases between the two ends. This CDR3 is 16 amino acids long. Germline V gene lookup returns CDR1 SSHAT and CDR2 FNYEAQ (reference sequence). CDR3 in amino acids: CASSLVFAGLQETQYF. The CDR3 DNA follows: TGTGCCAGCAGCTTAGTATTTGCGGGTCTCCAAGAGACCCAGTACTTC.

This chain joins TRBV4-2 and TRBJ1-6; no definite D call. The V end lost 0 bases, the J end lost 6 bases, and 12 bases lay between the germline ends. The germline V gene has CDR1 LGHNA and CDR2 YNFKEQ. The CDR3 covers 16 residues. The CDR3 nucleotides are TGTGCCAGCAGCCAAGATCTGGTGGCGGGTAATTCACCCCTCCACTTT. This encodes CASSQDLVAGNSPLHF.

This rearrangement joins TRBV7-3 to TRBJ1-1, with 8 positions matching TRBD1. Trimming removed 5 bases from V and 3 bases from J; junction bases left unmatched: 11. CDR1 is SGHTA, CDR2 FQGTGA, per germline. CDR3 length: 16 residues. The CDR3 nucleotides are TGTGCCAGCAGCCTAAAAACAGGGGGAGGCTACACTGAAGCTTTCTTT. Its translation is CASSLKTGGGYTEAFF.

The chain has TRBV6-5 and TRBJ2-7; TRBD1 matches at 9 bases. The germline gives CDR1 MNHEY, CDR2 SVGAGI. CDR3 length: 14 residues. V trimming: 5 bases; J trimming: 3 bases; junction bases outside the gene matches: 5. CDR3 sequence reads: CASSNDRGNYEQYF. The CDR3 DNA reads as TGTGCCAGCAGTAACGACAGGGGGAACTACGAGCAGTACTTC.

There are a few counts of this clone. The V call is TRBV5-1, the J call TRBJ2-3; no firm D call. Trimming took 0 bases from V and 0 from J, leaving 11 bases between them. CDR1 is SGHRS and CDR2 is YFSETQ in the germline V gene. This CDR3 contains 16 residues. The DNA for the CDR3 is TGCGCCAGCAGCTTGGGACTTACGACTAGCACAGATACGCAGTATTTT. Encoded protein: CASSLGLTTSTDTQYF.

The chain links TRBV19 to TRBJ2-7, with unresolved D. The ends were cut back, 1 base at V and 2 bases at J, with 9 bases in the middle. This CDR3 has 14 residues. Germline assignment: CDR1 LNHDA and CDR2 SQIVND (reference sequence). The chain's CDR3 is CASSIVADTYEQYF. DNA for the CDR3: TGTGCCAGTAGTATAGTGGCTGATACCTACGAGCAGTACTTC.

The chain couples TRBV28 to TRBJ1-4, with TRBD1 matching over 7 bases. The CDR3 runs to 13 residues. J gave up 0 bases and V 8 bases, and 0 bases lay outside the gene matches. CDR1 and CDR2 from the germline V gene are MDHEN and SYDVKM. The CDR3 DNA follows: TGTGCCAGCGGGACAGCAACTAATGAAAAACTGTTTTTT. Residues: CASGTATNEKLFF.

V usage is TRBV19 and J usage is TRBJ1-1; D remains ambiguous. Trimming left V 4 bases short and J 2 bases short, with 14 bases between. CDR1 and CDR2 from the germline V gene are LNHDA and SQIVND (reference sequence). The CDR3 covers 15 residues. DNA for the CDR3: TGTGCCAGTAGTAATAGGAGGGCGGGCAACACTGAAGCTTTCTTT. It specifies CASSNRRAGNTEAFF.

V is TRBV19 and J is TRBJ1-5; D possibly corresponds to TRBD1 (5 bases). This CDR3 region has 13 residues. V lost 5 bases and J 6 bases, leaving 11 bases between the germline ends. CDR1 LNHDA and CDR2 SQIVND come from the germline V gene (reference sequence). The CDR3 reads CASSHMGGQPQHF. CDR3 DNA sequence: TGTGCCAGTAGTCATATGGGGGGTCAGCCCCAGCATTTT. The variable domain in full, completed from reference TRBV19 and TRBJ1-5, reads DGGITQSPKYLFRKEGQNVTLSCEQNLNHDAMYWYRQDPGQGLRLIYYSQIVNDFQKGDIAEGYSVSREKKESFPLTVTSAQKNPTAFYLCASSHMGGQPQHFGDGTRLSIL.

This sequence joins TRBV25-1 and TRBJ1-2; D is ambiguous. In germline, CDR1 is MGHDK, CDR2 SYGVNS. The CDR3 contains 12 residues. V gave up 2 bases and J gave up 3 bases, with 4 bases separating them. The CDR3 DNA follows: TGTGCCAGCAGTGAAGGAGACTATGGCTACACCTTC. Its translation is CASSEGDYGYTF.

The chain recombines TRBV5-8 with TRBJ1-1; TRBD1 agrees at 9 bases. The CDR3 loop spans 17 amino acids. V gave up 4 bases and J gave up 0 bases; unmatched junction bases: 10. CDR1 and CDR2 from the germline V gene are SGHTS and YDEGEE. The CDR3 coding sequence is TGTGCCAGCAGCGAATGGACAGGGGCAGTGATGAACACTGAAGCTTTCTTT. Residues: CASSEWTGAVMNTEAFF.

The chain has TRBV2 and TRBJ1-5; D uncertain. Trimming pared 7 bases from V and 8 bases from J, leaving 21 bases between. CDR3 length: 15 residues. Germline V gives CDR1 SNHLY, CDR2 FYNNEI. CDR3 sequence: CASNGASSRWEPQHF. CDR3 bases: TGTGCCAGCAACGGAGCCTCCAGTCGATGGGAGCCCCAGCATTTT. The variable domain in full, completed from reference TRBV2 and TRBJ1-5, reads EPEVTQTPSHQVTQMGQEVILRCVPISNHLYFYWYRQILGQKVEFLVSFYNNEISEKSEIFDDQFSVERPDGSNFTLKIRSTKLEDSAMYFCASNGASSRWEPQHFGDGTRLSIL.

In its sample, this clone was seen a few times. The V call is TRBV5-1, the J call TRBJ1-1; TRBD1 might be the D (5 bases). The CDR3 runs to 17 residues. Germline CDR1 is SGHRS and CDR2 is YFSETQ. V lost 0 bases to trimming and J lost 2 bases, with 17 bases between them. The CDR3 loop reads CASSLAVMGLGNTEAFF. The CDR3 DNA reads TGCGCCAGCAGCTTGGCCGTCATGGGACTTGGAAACACTGAAGCTTTCTTT.

This chain joins TRBV11-2 and TRBJ1-2; D gene unclear. This CDR3 comprises 13 residues. CDR1 and CDR2 from the germline V gene are SGHAT and FQNNGV. Trimming cost V 1 base and J 8 bases, with 11 bases left between them. Written as DNA, the CDR3 is TGTGCCAGCAGCTTAGTCGAGGGTAGGGGCTACACCTTC. Residues: CASSLVEGRGYTF.

The rearrangement joins TRBV5-1 to TRBJ1-3, with D tentatively TRBD1 (5 bases). V was shortened by 4 bases and J by 0 bases, with 11 bases between the two germline ends. Germline V lookup: CDR1 SGHRS, CDR2 YFSETQ. The CDR3 is 15 amino acids. CDR3 sequence: CASSPDSYSGNTIYF. For the CDR3, the DNA is TGCGCCAGCAGCCCCGACAGCTACTCTGGAAACACCATATATTTT.

The chain is built from TRBV21-1 and TRBJ1-2. TRBV21-1 is designated a pseudogene. This CDR3 has 14 amino acids. CDR3 DNA sequence: TGTGCCAGCAGCAAACTGGGTCGGGACTATGGCTACACCTTC. Amino acids: CASSKLGRDYGYTF.

V gene TRBV30 combines with J gene TRBJ1-2; perhaps TRBD1 as D (5 bases). CDR1 GTSNPN and CDR2 SVGIG come from the germline V gene (reference sequence). The V end was cut by 1 base, the J end by 7 bases, with 7 bases between. The CDR3 contains 11 residues. The CDR3 nucleotides are TGTGCCTGGAGTGGCAGGGTTGGCTACACCTTC. Residues: CAWSGRVGYTF.

J is TRBJ2-3 and V is TRBV27; maybe TRBD2 (7 bases). Germline V gene data show CDR1 as MNHEY and CDR2 as SMNVEV (reference sequence). Trimming pared 4 bases from V and 0 bases from J, leaving 14 bases between. CDR3 length: 16 amino acids. CDR3 coding DNA: TGTGCCAGCAGTTCGGCGGGGGCAGCTAGCACAGATACGCAGTATTTT. This translates into CASSSAGAASTDTQYF.

The rearrangement joins TRBV7-8 to TRBJ1-4; the match to TRBD1 covers 7 bases. The CDR3 is made up of 15 amino acids. The trim removed 4 bases at V and 3 bases at J, leaving 5 bases unmatched. Germline assignment: CDR1 SGHVS and CDR2 FQNEAQ. Here the CDR3 reads CASSSQGRANEKLFF. The CDR3 nucleotides are TGTGCCAGCAGCTCACAGGGGCGAGCTAATGAAAAACTGTTTTTT.

This chain links TRBV30 with TRBJ1-6; D perhaps matches TRBD1 (5 bases). This CDR3 comprises 12 residues. V was clipped by 2 bases and J by 13 bases, with 12 bases between them. Germline-derived CDR1 and CDR2 are GTSNPN and SVGIG (reference sequence). In DNA, the CDR3 is TGTGCCTGGAGTCGGGGGGGGACCCCCCTCCACTTT. Translating it yields CAWSRGGTPLHF.

V gene TRBV30 combines with J gene TRBJ1-1, with D possibly matching TRBD1 (5 bases). Germline loops: CDR1 GTSNPN, CDR2 SVGIG (reference sequence). The CDR3 loop spans 13 amino acids. The V end lost 2 bases, the J end lost 1 base, and 8 bases lay between the germline ends. The chain's CDR3 is CAWSRGPNTEAFF. In nucleotides, the CDR3 is TGTGCCTGGAGTAGGGGCCCGAACACTGAAGCTTTCTTT.

V is TRBV10-2 and J is TRBJ1-5; 10 nucleotides align to TRBD1. This CDR3 is 14 amino acids long. Germline lookup yields CDR1 WSHSY and CDR2 SAAADI. Trimming cost V 7 bases and J 4 bases; bases outside gene matches: 4. This CDR3 is CASKGTGENQPQHF. The CDR3 DNA sequence: TGCGCCAGCAAGGGGACAGGGGAAAATCAGCCCCAGCATTTT.

V and J are TRBV30 and TRBJ1-4; 8 nucleotides agree with TRBD1. This CDR3 is 15 amino acids long. CDR1 and CDR2 from the germline V gene are GTSNPN and SVGIG (reference sequence). After removal of 3 bases from V and 8 bases from J, the junction contained 11 bases not matched to a gene. The DNA for the CDR3 is TGTGCCTGGAGGGAAGACAGGGACAGGCGGGAAAAACTGTTTTTT. Its translation is CAWREDRDRREKLFF. Based on the CDR3 plus reference TRBV30 and TRBJ1-4, the full variable domain is SQTIHQWPATLVQPVGSPLSLECTVEGTSNPNLYWYRQAAGRGLQLLFYSVGIGQISSEVPQNLSASRPQDRQFILSSKKLLLSDSGFYLCAWREDRDRREKLFFGSGTQLSVL.

The rearrangement joins TRBV28 to TRBJ1-1, with unresolved D. Germline V gene data show CDR1 as MDHEN and CDR2 as SYDVKM. V was cut by 8 bases and J by 7 bases, with 20 bases left in between. The CDR3 length is 14 residues. The CDR3 nucleotides read TGTGCCAGCCTTGGAGGGTTGGCCCCCCTTGAAGCTTTCTTT. Its protein is CASLGGLAPLEAFF.

The chain has TRBV4-2 and TRBJ2-7, with D perhaps TRBD1 (5 bases). There are 15 residues in the CDR3. Germline V lookup: CDR1 LGHNA, CDR2 YNFKEQ. With 0 bases removed from V and 3 bases from J, the gap between germline ends came to 12 bases. The DNA for the CDR3 is TGTGCCAGCAGCCAAGATCTCCAGGGAAACTACGAGCAGTACTTC. It specifies CASSQDLQGNYEQYF.

The chain links TRBV30 to TRBJ1-2; the match to TRBD1 covers 9 bases. The length of the CDR3 is 13 residues. Germline V gives CDR1 GTSNPN, CDR2 SVGIG (reference sequence). V dropped 2 bases and J dropped 7; count of bases not matched to a gene: 5. CDR3 residues: CAWSRDRVRGYTF. The CDR3 nucleotides read TGTGCCTGGAGTCGGGACAGGGTGCGTGGCTACACCTTC.

The chain couples TRBV11-2 to TRBJ1-3; the D gene is possibly TRBD1 (6 bases). Trimming cost V 0 bases and J 6 bases, with 12 bases left between them. The CDR3 has 15 amino acids. The V gene's germline CDR1 is SGHAT and CDR2 FQNNGV. The CDR3 sequence: CASSLEARGVNTIYF. The DNA of the CDR3 is TGTGCCAGCAGCTTAGAGGCCAGGGGCGTAAACACCATATATTTT. Together with reference TRBV11-2 and TRBJ1-3, the CDR3 gives the full variable domain: EAGVAQSPRYKIIEKRQSVAFWCNPISGHATLYWYQQILGQGPKLLIQFQNNGVVDDSQLPKDRFSAERLKGVDSTLKIQPAKLEDSAVYLCASSLEARGVNTIYFGEGSWLTVV.

There are a few counts of this clone. The rearrangement links TRBV5-4 to TRBJ1-1; D call uncertain. V gave up 0 bases and J gave up 5 bases, with 14 bases separating them. This CDR3 has 15 amino acids. CDR1 is SGHNT and CDR2 is YYREEE in the germline V gene (reference sequence). The CDR3 nucleotides are TGTGCCAGCAGCTTGGTAGGGAGGCAGGTAACTGAAGCTTTCTTT. Its protein is CASSLVGRQVTEAFF.